What follows are 17 T cell receptor beta chains derived from one specimen sequenced in a study of blood T cell repertoires in COVID-19. The assay was immunoSEQ multiplex PCR, and TCRdb's table has in-frame clones only and misses some. The repertoire holds about 230,000 clones, about 83% seen once, with just over 8.5% in the top ten. Sequenced material: peripheral blood. The receptor set was obtained from a man aged 35-49 years with active or convalescent COVID-19.

The chain carries TRBV6-1 and TRBJ1-2; the D gene is possibly TRBD1 (6 bases). CDR3 size: 15 residues. With 3 bases removed from V and 1 base from J, the gap between germline ends came to 12 bases. Germline values: CDR1 MNHNS, CDR2 SASEGT. In DNA, the CDR3 is TGTGCCAGCAGTGAGATGGACAGCCTTAACTATGGCTACACCTTC. Its translation is CASSEMDSLNYGYTF.

In its sample, this clone was seen a few times. The chain has TRBV5-1 and TRBJ1-1, with D possibly matching TRBD1 (6 bases). V was clipped by 4 bases and J by 3 bases, with 19 bases between them. The germline CDR1 and CDR2 sequences are SGHRS and YFSETQ. The CDR3 runs 16 residues. The CDR3 sequence is CASSQPMGGADTEAFF. The CDR3 DNA is TGCGCCAGCAGCCAGCCAATGGGGGGGGCGGACACTGAAGCTTTCTTT.

V gene TRBV4-1 combines with J gene TRBJ1-6, with D perhaps TRBD1 (6 bases). The CDR3 spans 14 residues. Germline V CDR1 and CDR2: MGHRA, YSYEKL. The ends were cut back, 4 bases at V and 9 bases at J, with 13 bases in the middle. CDR3 in amino acids: CASSRTGSPSPLHF. CDR3 sequence (DNA): TGCGCCAGCAGCCGTACAGGGTCCCCTTCACCCCTCCACTTT.

This clone was detected many times. This sample also contains other DNA sequences that code for the same CDR3. The V call is TRBV5-1, the J call TRBJ1-3; no clear D gene. CDR3 length equals 15 residues. The germline CDR1 and CDR2 sequences are SGHRS and YFSETQ. V was shortened by 0 bases and J by 0 bases, with 7 bases between the two germline ends. This chain's CDR3 is CASSLDLVSGNTIYF. CDR3 nucleotide sequence: TGCGCCAGCAGCTTGGATCTAGTCTCTGGAAACACCATATATTTT.

The chain couples TRBV3-1 (or the pseudogene TRBV3-2) to TRBJ1-1; TRBD1 aligns across 7 bases. Germline trimming cut 4 bases from V and 7 bases from J; bases unmatched to any gene: 3. CDR3 length: 12 amino acids. Germline CDR1 LGHDT, CDR2 YNNKEL (reference sequence). The CDR3 is CASSPGQREAFF. Written as DNA, the CDR3 is TGTGCCAGCAGCCCGGGACAGCGTGAAGCTTTCTTT.

This clone came up a few times. The V gene is TRBV11-3, the J gene TRBJ1-1, with a weak D call TRBD1 (5 bases). Trimming took off 5 bases at V and 7 bases at J, with 14 bases between the two ends. The CDR3 contains 13 residues. Germline V CDR1 and CDR2: SGHNT, YENEEA. The CDR3 spells CASSQTPGLEAFF. The CDR3 DNA is TGTGCCAGCAGCCAAACGCCAGGGCTTGAAGCTTTCTTT. Full variable domain (remainder filled in from reference TRBV11-3 and TRBJ1-1): EAGVVQSPRYKIIEKKQPVAFWCNPISGHNTLYWYLQNLGQGPELLIRYENEEAVDDSQLPKDRFSAERLKGVDSTLKIQPAELGDSAVYLCASSQTPGLEAFFGQGTRLTVV.

This chain joins TRBV12-3 or TRBV12-4 and TRBJ1-1; 7 bases match TRBD1. V lost 4 bases, J lost 3 bases, and 2 bases stayed unmatched. The CDR3 consists of 13 residues. CDR3 sequence: CASSYGQDTEAFF. CDR3 bases: TGTGCCAGCAGTTACGGACAGGACACTGAAGCTTTCTTT.

This clone was detected only once. This chain uses TRBV5-6 with TRBJ1-5; TRBD1 might be the D (5 bases). Deletions cut 2 bases from V and 0 bases from J, with 9 bases between. From germline, CDR1 is SGHDT and CDR2 YYEEEE. This CDR3 is 15 amino acids long. The CDR3 spells CASSLGANSNQPQHF. The CDR3 DNA reads TGTGCCAGCAGCTTAGGGGCAAATAGCAATCAGCCCCAGCATTTT.

The chain uses TRBV30 and TRBJ2-2; the match to TRBD1 covers 8 bases. The CDR3 is 14 residues long. Trimming cost V 4 bases and J 1 base; bases outside gene matches: 2. The germline V gene encodes CDR1 GTSNPN and CDR2 SVGIG (reference sequence). The chain's CDR3 is CAWIGQGNTGELFF. In DNA form, the CDR3 reads TGTGCCTGGATCGGACAGGGGAACACCGGGGAGCTGTTTTTT.

The chain joins TRBV7-2 to TRBJ1-2, with D possibly matching TRBD1 (5 bases). The CDR3 is 15 residues long. Trimming cost V 1 base and J 5 bases, with 14 bases left between them. Germline assignment: CDR1 SGHTA and CDR2 FQGNSA. The CDR3 coding sequence is TGTGCCAGCAGCTTAGGTCCAGGGAACATGTATGGCTACACCTTC. It specifies CASSLGPGNMYGYTF. Full variable domain (missing parts from reference TRBV7-2 and TRBJ1-2): GAGVSQSPSNKVTEKGKDVELRCDPISGHTALYWYRQSLGQGLEFLIYFQGNSAPDKSGLPSDRFSAERTGGSVSTLTIQRTQQEDSAVYLCASSLGPGNMYGYTFGSGTRLTVV.

This sequence joins TRBV21-1 and TRBJ2-3; the table's D gene call, TRBD2, was not cross checked with the DNA. TRBV21-1 is deemed a pseudogene. CDR3 length equals 19 residues. This CDR3 is CASSKGGAGEEGLADTQYF. CDR3 nucleotides: TGTGCCAGCAGCAAAGGGGGTGCGGGAGAGGAGGGTTTAGCAGATACGCAGTATTTT.

Comment on this clone: Other DNA variants within this sample encode the same CDR3. The chain links TRBV12-3 or TRBV12-4 to TRBJ1-5, with D unclear. This CDR3 has 13 amino acids. The ends were cut back, 3 bases at V and 0 bases at J, with 3 bases in the middle. This chain's CDR3 is CASSFSSNQPQHF. The CDR3 DNA sequence: TGTGCCAGCAGTTTCTCTAGCAATCAGCCCCAGCATTTT.

The CDR3: CATSPRPAGTYSNQPQHF. The CDR3 DNA is TGTGCCACCAGCCCTCGCCCAGCAGGAACGTATAGCAATCAGCCCCAGCATTTT. The chain couples TRBV15 to TRBJ1-5; D remains unclear. Germline CDR1 is LNHNV and CDR2 is YYDKDF (reference sequence). Trimming removed 5 bases at V and 0 bases at J, with 20 bases between. CDR3 length equals 18 residues.

This chain links TRBV2 with TRBJ2-2; D unresolved. Trimming took off 3 bases at V and 4 bases at J, with 12 bases between the two ends. The CDR3 covers 15 residues. The germline gives CDR1 SNHLY, CDR2 FYNNEI. In DNA, the CDR3 is TGTGCCAGCAGTGAGTTACGGGTGGGCACCGGGGAGCTGTTTTTT. Translation gives CASSELRVGTGELFF.

The chain employs TRBV7-2 and TRBJ1-5; weak D call: TRBD1 (6 bases). The CDR3 runs to 16 residues. V dropped 0 bases and J dropped 7 bases, with 16 bases sitting between them. Germline loops: CDR1 SGHTA, CDR2 FQGNSA. The CDR3 region is CASSLAAAGVRQPQHF. In nucleotides, the CDR3 is TGTGCCAGCAGCTTAGCTGCGGCAGGGGTGAGGCAGCCCCAGCATTTT. The full variable domain, in which reference TRBV7-2 and TRBJ1-5 provide the parts outside the CDR3, is GAGVSQSPSNKVTEKGKDVELRCDPISGHTALYWYRQSLGQGLEFLIYFQGNSAPDKSGLPSDRFSAERTGGSVSTLTIQRTQQEDSAVYLCASSLAAAGVRQPQHFGDGTRLSIL.

The chain uses TRBV10-3 and TRBJ2-5; 8 positions agree with TRBD2. The germline CDR1 and CDR2 sequences are ENHRY and SYGVKD. The CDR3 loop spans 15 amino acids. The J segment lost 4 bases and the V segment lost 3 bases, leaving 7 bases of the junction unmatched. CDR3 nucleotides: TGTGCCATCAGTGACGGGGGGGCGAACGGAGAGACCCAGTACTTC. Amino acids: CAISDGGANGETQYF.

This sequence joins TRBV6-5 and TRBJ1-6; perhaps TRBD1 as D (6 bases). The V and J ends lost 0 bases and 8 bases respectively, with 11 bases between them. The V gene's germline CDR1 is MNHEY and CDR2 SVGAGI. CDR3 length: 15 residues. The CDR3 here is CASSYSRDIYSPLHF. The CDR3, as DNA: TGTGCCAGCAGTTACTCGAGGGACATTTATTCACCCCTCCACTTT.